This TCR beta chain emerged from a study of T-cell memory formation after mild COVID-19. 5'RACE primed at constant segments yielded TCR alpha and TCR beta cDNA libraries bearing sample barcodes and UMIs. Using its own MiXCR run on the 5' RACE reads, TCRdb lists one record per CDR3 protein. The sample lists hundreds of thousands of distinct CDR3 sequences; 20% were seen once. Looked up from germline, CDR1 is DFQATT and CDR2 is SNEGSKA (reference sequence). V was shortened by 3 bases and J by 4 bases, with 15 bases between the two germline ends. CDR3 size: 14 residues. Sample: PBMCs or a T cell subset sorted from them (not recorded which). The chain uses TRBV20-1 and TRBJ1-2; D gene ambiguous. This receptor was obtained from an adult woman who had mild COVID-19 (a few samples of this study predate the infection). Cell type and time point are not known. CDR3: CSASSGLGPYGYTF. The CDR3 DNA follows: TGCAGTGCTAGTTCGGGCCTCGGACCCTATGGCTACACCTTC.